The clone carrying this TCR beta chain came up many times. Graves' hyperthyroidism was deemed stable given no ophthalmopathy progression within 18 months. The data were obtained in a study of T cells in Graves' hyperthyroidism and ophthalmopathy. TCR beta CDR3 sequences were amplified from RNA transcripts. First-round RT-PCR of the TCR CDR3 relied on the HTBI primer set. TCRdb re-called the multiplex PCR reads through MiXCR, storing one row per CDR3 protein. This table holds 340,000 or so distinct CDR3 sequences, 15% to 20% found once. CDR3 length: 16 amino acids. Germline CDR1 MDHEN, CDR2 SYDVKM. The trim removed 5 bases at V and 2 bases at J, leaving 9 bases unmatched.

The TCR sequence derives from a woman aged 50 to 65 with Graves' hyperthyroidism. This chain joins TRBV28 and TRBJ2-5; 9 bases fit TRBD1. What was sequenced was blood. This chain's CDR3 is CASSIPGQGGQETQYF. CDR3 nucleotide sequence: TGTGCCAGCAGTATACCGGGACAGGGTGGGCAAGAGACCCAGTACTTC.